A few counts support the clone carrying this T cell receptor beta chain. Its cognate antigen is unknown. V dropped 5 bases and J dropped 0 bases, with 5 bases sitting between them. Germline V gene lookup returns CDR1 DFQATT and CDR2 SNEGSKA (reference sequence). This CDR3 region has 11 residues. Amplification targeted TCR beta CDR3 regions from RNA transcripts. The HTBI set primed first-round TCR CDR3 RT-PCR. TCRdb re-derived calls from the multiplex PCR reads in MiXCR, one entry per CDR3 protein. Of about 300,000 distinct CDR3 sequences listed, around 19% are singletons. The data were taken from a study of T cells in Graves' hyperthyroidism and ophthalmopathy. Background on the study: Any treatment followed the collection of peripheral blood at initial diagnosis.

General study points: In validation, the model predicted ophthalmopathy. These predictions came a median roughly six months before onset. In the analysis, a 13 V-J model separated ophthalmopathy from stable hyperthyroidism.

The sequenced material came from blood. This sequence joins TRBV20-1 and TRBJ2-7; D is undetermined. This sequence originates from a man over 45 with Graves' ophthalmopathy. The CDR3, as DNA: TGCAGTGCTTCGTTCTCCTACGAGCAGTACTTC. This codes for CSASFSYEQYF.